These 8 T cell receptor beta chains originate from one sample sequenced in a study of blood T cell repertoires in COVID-19. The table came from immunoSEQ multiplex PCR; TCRdb's copy has only in-frame clones and leaves some out. The profile covers around 97,000 clones, with under 90% appearing a single time and 10% to 15% taken by the ten largest. Sequenced sample: peripheral blood. The receptors were gathered from a human donor in a cohort sampled during active or convalescent COVID-19.

The V and J genes are TRBV19 and TRBJ1-5; D is uncertain. Germline-derived CDR1 and CDR2 are LNHDA and SQIVND (reference sequence). Deletions cut 1 base from V and 5 bases from J, with 9 bases between. The CDR3 runs 14 residues. The CDR3 reads CASSIASRDQPQHF. The CDR3 nucleotides read TGTGCCAGTAGTATAGCCTCGAGGGATCAGCCCCAGCATTTT.

The CDR3 DNA reads TGTGCCAGCAGCTCTCAGGGGCAAGGCAATCAGCCCCAGCATTTT. Protein product: CASSSQGQGNQPQHF. The chain is built from TRBV16 and TRBJ1-5; D might be TRBD1 (6 bases). This CDR3 is built from 15 residues. Germline values: CDR1 KGHSY, CDR2 FQNENV. V lost 5 bases to trimming and J lost 2 bases, with 13 bases between them.

This clone appeared once. The genes are TRBV6-5 and TRBJ2-2; D not certain. Trimming stripped 6 bases from V and 5 bases from J, with 4 bases between. The CDR3 is 11 residues long. Looked up from germline, CDR1 is MNHEY and CDR2 is SVGAGI. CDR3 residues: CASRRTGELFF. The CDR3 DNA is TGTGCCAGCAGGCGAACCGGGGAGCTGTTTTTT.

The chain uses TRBV28 and TRBJ2-1; a possible D gene is TRBD1 (6 bases). The CDR3 loop spans 13 amino acids. Trimming shortened V by 7 bases and J by 4 bases, and 11 bases separated the two germline ends. The germline CDR1 and CDR2 sequences are MDHEN and SYDVKM. CDR3 DNA: TGTGCCAGCAAGGGGACACCTTACAATGAGCAGTTCTTC. Protein product: CASKGTPYNEQFF.

The CDR3 bases are TGTGCCAGTAGTAACTGGGACAGGGGTAGGCAGTACTTC. Translated, it gives CASSNWDRGRQYF. The V and J genes are TRBV19 and TRBJ2-7; 10 bases match TRBD1. CDR3 size: 13 residues. Germline assignment: CDR1 LNHDA and CDR2 SQIVND (reference sequence). With 4 bases clipped from V and 9 bases from J, the junction kept 6 bases outside the gene matches.

CDR3 protein: CASSPRLGVRVETQYF. The CDR3 nucleotides are TGTGCCAGCAGCCCTCGACTAGGAGTACGTGTAGAGACCCAGTACTTC. The chain has TRBV7-2 and TRBJ2-5; the D gene is possibly TRBD2 (6 bases). V lost 5 bases to trimming and J lost 4 bases, with 20 bases between them. The length of the CDR3 is 16 residues. From germline, CDR1 is SGHTA and CDR2 FQGNSA.

V and J are TRBV12-5 and TRBJ2-2, with TRBD1 identical over 7 bases. Losses at the gene ends were 2 bases for V and 0 bases for J; bases not matched to a gene: 3. CDR3 length: 16 amino acids. Germline V gene data show CDR1 as LGHNT and CDR2 as FRNRAP. CDR3 region: CASGLLDRANTGELFF. DNA of the CDR3: TGTGCTAGTGGTTTGCTAGACAGGGCGAACACCGGGGAGCTGTTTTTT.

The chain's CDR3 is CASSLDKDTEAFF. The CDR3, as DNA: TGTGCCAGCAGCCTGGACAAGGACACTGAAGCTTTCTTT. The chain has TRBV7-3 and TRBJ1-1; D is possibly TRBD1 (5 bases). V dropped 5 bases and J dropped 3 bases, with 10 bases sitting between them. CDR1 and CDR2 (germline): SGHTA, FQGTGA. CDR3 size: 13 residues. The whole variable domain, remainder taken from reference TRBV7-3 and TRBJ1-1, is GAGVSQTPSNKVTEKGKYVELRCDPISGHTALYWYRQSLGQGPEFLIYFQGTGAADDSGLPNDRFFAVRPEGSVSTLKIQRTERGDSAVYLCASSLDKDTEAFFGQGTRLTVV.